The 10 T cell receptor beta chains below were found in one sample sequenced in a study of radiotherapy plus CTLA-4 blockade in lung cancer. Produced via immunoSEQ multiplex PCR; TCRdb's table is partial and in-frame only. The table has more than 25,000 clones, around 80% seen once. Specimen: peripheral blood, collected from a patient treated with radiotherapy plus ipilimumab. The source of these receptors is a human donor with non-small cell lung cancer who had stable disease on radiotherapy plus ipilimumab.

The CDR3 loop is CASSYSRGVGTGELFF. The CDR3, as DNA: TGTGCCAGCAGTTACTCGAGGGGGGTGGGCACCGGGGAGCTGTTTTTT. The J gene is TRBJ2-2, the V gene TRBV6-5; possibly TRBD1 or TRBD2 for D (6 bases each). CDR1 is MNHEY and CDR2 is SVGAGI in the germline V gene. The V end lost 0 bases, the J end lost 4 bases, and 12 bases lay between the germline ends. The CDR3 runs 16 residues.

This chain uses TRBV18 with TRBJ1-1; possible D gene TRBD1, 5 bases. Germline-derived CDR1 and CDR2 are KGHSH and LQKENI. The CDR3 is 14 amino acids. Trimming took 0 bases from V and 7 from J, leaving 12 bases between them. The CDR3 here is CASSPPRGKDEAFF. As DNA, the CDR3 is TGTGCCAGCTCACCACCAAGGGGAAAGGATGAAGCTTTCTTT.

The rearrangement uses TRBV5-8 and TRBJ2-5, with TRBD1 matching over 8 bases. Germline values: CDR1 SGHTS, CDR2 YDEGEE. The J segment lost 5 bases and the V segment lost 2 bases, leaving 5 bases of the junction unmatched. The CDR3 is 14 residues long. CDR3 DNA sequence: TGTGCCAGCAGCTTTCGGACAGGGACGGAGACCCAGTACTTC. Translation: CASSFRTGTETQYF. Together with reference TRBV5-8 and TRBJ2-5, the CDR3 gives the full variable domain: EAGVTQSPTHLIKTRGQQATLRCSPISGHTSVYWYQQALGLGLQFLLWYDEGEERNRGNFPPRFSGRQFPNYSSELNVNALELEDSALYLCASSFRTGTETQYFGPGTRLLVL.

This chain links TRBV28 with TRBJ2-7, with 8 nucleotides matching TRBD2. CDR3 length: 14 amino acids. Germline V lookup: CDR1 MDHEN, CDR2 SYDVKM. The V and J ends lost 7 bases and 4 bases, in that order; junction bases with no gene match: 9. CDR3 nucleotides: TGTGCCAGCACCCGGGGGGGGGCTTTGTACGAGCAGTACTTC. This gives the protein CASTRGGALYEQYF.

J is TRBJ2-3 and V is TRBV5-1, with D perhaps matching TRBD2 (6 bases). Germline values: CDR1 SGHRS, CDR2 YFSETQ. V was pared by 4 bases and J by 4 bases, with 13 bases between. The CDR3 sequence is 14 residues long. The CDR3 loop is CASSLTRLADTQYF. CDR3 coding DNA: TGCGCCAGCAGCCTAACCCGACTAGCAGATACGCAGTATTTT.

The chain employs TRBV2 and TRBJ2-5; the match to TRBD1 covers 7 bases. The CDR3 totals 15 residues. The germline V gene encodes CDR1 SNHLY and CDR2 FYNNEI. V gave up 6 bases and J gave up 2 bases; unmatched junction bases: 9. The CDR3 sequence is CASREGQLIQETQYF. The DNA for the CDR3 is TGTGCCAGCAGAGAGGGACAGCTAATACAAGAGACCCAGTACTTC. Supplemented by reference TRBV2 and TRBJ2-5, the full variable domain reads EPEVTQTPSHQVTQMGQEVILRCVPISNHLYFYWYRQILGQKVEFLVSFYNNEISEKSEIFDDQFSVERPDGSNFTLKIRSTKLEDSAMYFCASREGQLIQETQYFGPGTRLLVL.

The chain links TRBV12-5 to TRBJ1-6, with D unresolved. This CDR3 region has 14 residues. The ends were cut back, 0 bases at V and 9 bases at J, with 9 bases in the middle. Germline V CDR1 and CDR2: LGHNT, FRNRAP. CDR3 sequence reads: CASGLVTPGSPLHF. In nucleotides, the CDR3 is TGTGCTAGTGGTTTGGTAACTCCTGGTTCACCCCTCCACTTT.

The CDR3 loop reads CASSEANRAGQPQHF. CDR3 coding DNA: TGTGCCAGCAGTGAAGCGAACAGGGCCGGTCAGCCCCAGCATTTT. The rearrangement uses TRBV6-1 and TRBJ1-5; D may be TRBD1 (6 bases). This CDR3 is 15 amino acids long. Germline V gene data show CDR1 as MNHNS and CDR2 as SASEGT. Trimming pared 0 bases from V and 6 bases from J, leaving 12 bases between.

This clone turned up a few times. This chain links TRBV5-1 with TRBJ1-3; unclear D gene. Germline assignment: CDR1 SGHRS and CDR2 YFSETQ. This CDR3 comprises 12 residues. Trimming pared 6 bases from V and 2 bases from J, leaving 6 bases between. CDR3 bases: TGCGCCAGCACGGAAGCTGGAAACACCATATATTTT. Protein sequence: CASTEAGNTIYF.

V usage is TRBV25-1 and J usage is TRBJ1-2, with D unresolved. The CDR3 consists of 12 residues. V dropped 6 bases and J dropped 4 bases, with 9 bases sitting between them. In germline, CDR1 is MGHDK, CDR2 SYGVNS. Here the CDR3 reads CASSQLFYGYTF. CDR3 DNA sequence: TGTGCCAGCAGCCAACTTTTCTATGGCTACACCTTC.